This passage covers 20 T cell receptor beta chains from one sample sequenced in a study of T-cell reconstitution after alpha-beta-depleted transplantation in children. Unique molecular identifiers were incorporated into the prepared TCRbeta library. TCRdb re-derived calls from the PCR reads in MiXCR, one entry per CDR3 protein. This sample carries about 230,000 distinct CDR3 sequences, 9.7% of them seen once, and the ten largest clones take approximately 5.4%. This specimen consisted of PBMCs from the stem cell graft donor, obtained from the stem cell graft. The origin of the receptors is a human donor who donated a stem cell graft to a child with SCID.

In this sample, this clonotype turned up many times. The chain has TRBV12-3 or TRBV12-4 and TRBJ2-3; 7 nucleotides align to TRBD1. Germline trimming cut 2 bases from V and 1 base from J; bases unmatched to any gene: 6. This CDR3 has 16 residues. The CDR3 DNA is TGTGCCAGCAGTTTATACAGGGGAGAGGGCACAGATACGCAGTATTTT. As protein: CASSLYRGEGTDTQYF.

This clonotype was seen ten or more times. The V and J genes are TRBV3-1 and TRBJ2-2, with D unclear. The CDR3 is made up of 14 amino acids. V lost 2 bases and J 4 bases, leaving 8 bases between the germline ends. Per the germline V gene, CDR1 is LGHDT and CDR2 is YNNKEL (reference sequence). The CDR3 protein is CASSQRDLTGELFF. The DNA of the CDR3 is TGTGCCAGCAGCCAACGCGACCTCACCGGGGAGCTGTTTTTT.

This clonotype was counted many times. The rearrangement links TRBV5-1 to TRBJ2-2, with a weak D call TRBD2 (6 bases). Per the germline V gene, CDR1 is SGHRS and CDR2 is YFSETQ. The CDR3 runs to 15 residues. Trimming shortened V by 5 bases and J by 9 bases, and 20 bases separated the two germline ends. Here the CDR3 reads CASRSGDTRVRELFF. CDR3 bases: TGCGCCAGCAGGTCGGGAGATACCAGGGTTCGGGAGCTGTTTTTT.

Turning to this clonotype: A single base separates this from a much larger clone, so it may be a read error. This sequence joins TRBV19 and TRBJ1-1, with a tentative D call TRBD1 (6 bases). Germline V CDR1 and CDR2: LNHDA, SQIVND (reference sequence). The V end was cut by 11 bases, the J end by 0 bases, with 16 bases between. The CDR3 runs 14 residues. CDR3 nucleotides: TGTGCCGCCATTTCCGGGGGGCTGAACACTGAAGCTTTCTTT. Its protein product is CAAISGGLNTEAFF.

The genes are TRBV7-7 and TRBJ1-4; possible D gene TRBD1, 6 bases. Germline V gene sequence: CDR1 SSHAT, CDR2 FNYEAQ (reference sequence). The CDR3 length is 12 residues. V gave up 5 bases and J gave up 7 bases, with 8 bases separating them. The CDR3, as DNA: TGTGCCAGCAGCCAACAGGGTGAAAAACTGTTTTTT. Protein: CASSQQGEKLFF.

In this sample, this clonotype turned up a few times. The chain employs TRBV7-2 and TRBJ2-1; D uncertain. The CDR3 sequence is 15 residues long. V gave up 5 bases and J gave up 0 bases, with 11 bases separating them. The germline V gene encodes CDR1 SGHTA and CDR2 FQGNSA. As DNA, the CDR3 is TGTGCCAGCAGCAGGGCCTTAAGCTCCTACAATGAGCAGTTCTTC. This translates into CASSRALSSYNEQFF. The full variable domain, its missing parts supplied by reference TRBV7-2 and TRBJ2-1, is GAGVSQSPSNKVTEKGKDVELRCDPISGHTALYWYRQSLGQGLEFLIYFQGNSAPDKSGLPSDRFSAERTGGSVSTLTIQRTQQEDSAVYLCASSRALSSYNEQFFGPGTRLTVL.

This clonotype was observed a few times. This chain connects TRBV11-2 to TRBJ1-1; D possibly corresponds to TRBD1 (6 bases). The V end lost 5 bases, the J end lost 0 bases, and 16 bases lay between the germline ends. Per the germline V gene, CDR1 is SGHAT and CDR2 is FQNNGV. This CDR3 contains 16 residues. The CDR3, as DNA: TGTGCCAGCAGCCCGTGGGTCGGGGGCCTGAACACTGAAGCTTTCTTT. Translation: CASSPWVGGLNTEAFF.

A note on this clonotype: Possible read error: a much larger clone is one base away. Written as DNA, the CDR3 is TGCAGTGCTAGAGGGACAGGGAGGGAGACCCAGTACTTC. It specifies CSARGTGRETQYF. The chain has TRBV20-1 and TRBJ2-5; 8 bases map to TRBD1. Germline CDR1 reads DFQATT; CDR2 reads SNEGSKA (reference sequence). The CDR3 has 13 amino acids. J was trimmed by 5 bases and V by 1 base; bases with no gene match: 3.

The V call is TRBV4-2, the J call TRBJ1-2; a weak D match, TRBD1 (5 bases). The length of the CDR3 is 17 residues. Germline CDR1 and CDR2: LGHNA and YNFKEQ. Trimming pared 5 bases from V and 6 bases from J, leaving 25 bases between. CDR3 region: CASSSGPEGLRMNGYTF. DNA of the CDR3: TGTGCCAGCAGCTCCGGGCCTGAGGGACTGAGAATGAATGGCTACACCTTC.

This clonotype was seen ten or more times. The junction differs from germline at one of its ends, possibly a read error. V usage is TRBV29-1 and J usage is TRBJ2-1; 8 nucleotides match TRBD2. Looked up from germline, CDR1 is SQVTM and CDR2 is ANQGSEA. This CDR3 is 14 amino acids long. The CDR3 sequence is CSVEGSGAYNEQFF. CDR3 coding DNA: TGCAGCGTGGAAGGTAGCGGGGCATACAATGAGCAGTTCTTC.

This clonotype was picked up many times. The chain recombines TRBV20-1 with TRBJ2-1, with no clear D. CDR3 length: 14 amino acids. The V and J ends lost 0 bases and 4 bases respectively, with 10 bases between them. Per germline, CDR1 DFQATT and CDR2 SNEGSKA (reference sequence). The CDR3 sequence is CSARDMVQYNEQFF. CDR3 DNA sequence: TGCAGTGCTAGAGATATGGTCCAATACAATGAGCAGTTCTTC.

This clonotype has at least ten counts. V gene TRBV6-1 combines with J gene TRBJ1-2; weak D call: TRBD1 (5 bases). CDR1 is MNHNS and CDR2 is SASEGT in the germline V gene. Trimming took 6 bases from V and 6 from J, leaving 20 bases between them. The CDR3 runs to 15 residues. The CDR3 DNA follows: TGTGCCAGCAGCCTGGGGCGAGGGTTCCGTCATGGCTACACCTTC. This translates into CASSLGRGFRHGYTF.

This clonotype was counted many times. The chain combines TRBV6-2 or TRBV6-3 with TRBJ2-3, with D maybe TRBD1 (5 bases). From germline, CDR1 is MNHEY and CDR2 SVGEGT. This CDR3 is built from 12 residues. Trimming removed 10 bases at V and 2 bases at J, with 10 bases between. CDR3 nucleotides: TGTGCCACCGCGGACAACACAGATACGCAGTATTTT. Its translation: CATADNTDTQYF.

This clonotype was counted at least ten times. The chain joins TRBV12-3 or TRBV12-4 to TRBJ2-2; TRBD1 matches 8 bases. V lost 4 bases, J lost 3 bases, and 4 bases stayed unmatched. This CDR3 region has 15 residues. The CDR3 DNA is TGTGCCAGCAGTTACAAGACAGGGGACACCGGGGAGCTGTTTTTT. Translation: CASSYKTGDTGELFF.

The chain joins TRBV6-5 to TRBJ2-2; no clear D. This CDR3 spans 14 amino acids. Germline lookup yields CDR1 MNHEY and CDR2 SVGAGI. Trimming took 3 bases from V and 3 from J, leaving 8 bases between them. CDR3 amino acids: CASSYGQHTGELFF. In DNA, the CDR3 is TGTGCCAGCAGTTATGGGCAGCACACCGGGGAGCTGTTTTTT.

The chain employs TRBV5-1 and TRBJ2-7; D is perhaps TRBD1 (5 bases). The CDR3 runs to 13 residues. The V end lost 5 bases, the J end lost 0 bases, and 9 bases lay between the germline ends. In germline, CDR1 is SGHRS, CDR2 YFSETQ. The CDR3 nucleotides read TGCGCCAGCAGTGACAGTTACTCCTACGAGCAGTACTTC. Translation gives CASSDSYSYEQYF.

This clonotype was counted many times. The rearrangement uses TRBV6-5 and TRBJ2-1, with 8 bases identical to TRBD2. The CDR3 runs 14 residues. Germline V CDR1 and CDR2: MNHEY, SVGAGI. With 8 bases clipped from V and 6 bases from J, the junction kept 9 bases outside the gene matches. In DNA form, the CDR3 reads TGTGCCAGCGGACGGGGGGGCCTCGGCAATGAGCAGTTCTTC. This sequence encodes CASGRGGLGNEQFF.

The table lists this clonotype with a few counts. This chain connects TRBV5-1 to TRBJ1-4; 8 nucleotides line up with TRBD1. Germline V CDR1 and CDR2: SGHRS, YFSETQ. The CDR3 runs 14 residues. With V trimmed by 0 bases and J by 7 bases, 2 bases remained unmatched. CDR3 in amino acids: CASSLEQGGEKLFF. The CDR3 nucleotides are TGCGCCAGCAGCTTGGAACAGGGGGGTGAAAAACTGTTTTTT.

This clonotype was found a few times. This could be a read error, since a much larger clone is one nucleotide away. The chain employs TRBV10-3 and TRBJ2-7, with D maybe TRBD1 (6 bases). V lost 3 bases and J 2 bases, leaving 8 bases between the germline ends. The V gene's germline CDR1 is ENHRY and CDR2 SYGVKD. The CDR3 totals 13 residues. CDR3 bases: TGTGCCATCAGTGAAACAGGGCCCTACGAGCAGTACTTC. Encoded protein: CAISETGPYEQYF.

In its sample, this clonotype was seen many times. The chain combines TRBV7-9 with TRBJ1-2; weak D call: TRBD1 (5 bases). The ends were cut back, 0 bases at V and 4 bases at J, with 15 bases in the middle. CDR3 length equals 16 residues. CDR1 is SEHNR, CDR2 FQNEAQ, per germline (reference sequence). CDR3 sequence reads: CASSLAGQVDSYGYTF. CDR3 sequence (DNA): TGTGCCAGCAGCTTAGCGGGGCAGGTCGATAGCTATGGCTACACCTTC.